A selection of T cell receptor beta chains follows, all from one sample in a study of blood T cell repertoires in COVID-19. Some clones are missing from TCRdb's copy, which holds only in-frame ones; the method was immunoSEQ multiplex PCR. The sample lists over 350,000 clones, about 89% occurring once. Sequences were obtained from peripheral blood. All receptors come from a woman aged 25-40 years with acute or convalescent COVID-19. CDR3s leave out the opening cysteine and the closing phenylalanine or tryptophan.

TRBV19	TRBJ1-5	ASHRFGQPQH
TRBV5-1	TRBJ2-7	ASSSPDRTTYEQY
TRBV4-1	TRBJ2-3	ASNPGGVGTDTQY
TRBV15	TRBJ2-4	ATRRLAGGHGIQY
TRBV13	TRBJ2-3	ASSFVRAGGTDTQY
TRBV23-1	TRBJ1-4	ASCPAGGGRGKLF
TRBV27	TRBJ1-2	ASRGEDRGYYGYT
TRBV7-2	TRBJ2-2	ASNRGLRNLNTGELF
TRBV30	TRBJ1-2	ACTWDRVGRGYT
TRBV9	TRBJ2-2	ASGKEGGSPGELF
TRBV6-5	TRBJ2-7	ASRDIPEEQY
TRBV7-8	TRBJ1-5	ASSLGFSGLNQPQH
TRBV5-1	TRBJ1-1	ASSLGRGLYTEAF
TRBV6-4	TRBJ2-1	ASSELAGANEQF
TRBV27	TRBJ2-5	ASCPGGNQETQY
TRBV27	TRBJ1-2	ASSLSPGNYGYT
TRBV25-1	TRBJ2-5	ASSLGGSPKTQY
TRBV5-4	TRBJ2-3	ASSLRGPAPDTQY
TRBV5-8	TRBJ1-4	ASSLPGGQEKLF
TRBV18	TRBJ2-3	ASSTQLAGGPADTQY
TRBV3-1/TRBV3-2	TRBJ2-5	ASSQESWTSDGRQETQY
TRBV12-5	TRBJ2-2	ASGLNQKTGGIAGELF
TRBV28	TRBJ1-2	AGRGQGNYGYT
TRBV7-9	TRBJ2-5	ASRHGTGQETQY
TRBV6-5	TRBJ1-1	ASGTDMNTEAF
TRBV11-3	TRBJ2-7	ASSLGRTYEQY
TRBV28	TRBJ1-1	ASSPETNTEAF
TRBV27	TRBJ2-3	ASSLFQTGDTQY
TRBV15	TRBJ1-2	ATRERLTSNYGYT
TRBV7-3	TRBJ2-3	ASSATSGGRGDTQY
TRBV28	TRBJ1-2	ASTQGGGNYGYT
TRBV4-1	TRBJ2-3	ASSQEHGDRGPDTQY
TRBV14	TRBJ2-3	ASSHGRGPASTDTQY
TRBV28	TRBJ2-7	ASSPKTGRDYEQY
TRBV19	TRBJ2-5	ASSMAGQGYQETQY
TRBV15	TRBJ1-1	ATSRDWRSEAF
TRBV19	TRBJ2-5	ASSIAFQETQY
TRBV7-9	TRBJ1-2	ASSLVGGTGYGYT
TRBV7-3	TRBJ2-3	ASSSGGRPPDTQY
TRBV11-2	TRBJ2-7	ASSLVAGSYEQY
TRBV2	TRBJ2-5	ASTRMGEETQY
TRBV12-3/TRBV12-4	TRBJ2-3	ASSLSQDTQY
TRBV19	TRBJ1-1	ASLLPEEFVNTEAF
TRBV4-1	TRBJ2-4	ASSQGRARGQKNIQY
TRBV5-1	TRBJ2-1	ASSSMASGGAGQF
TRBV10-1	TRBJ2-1	ASSDILAGVEF
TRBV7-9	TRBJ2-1	ASSLDPPGKNEQF
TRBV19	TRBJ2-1	ASSITRGNEQF